This paragraph reports one T cell receptor (beta chain). Its antigen target is currently unknown. No base quality information exists; no much larger clone differs at one position. Using the deep immunoSEQ assay, TCR CDR3 regions were amplified from genomic DNA by multiplex PCR. Extracted genomic DNA from each cell subset was spread evenly across all wells of several immunoSEQ 96-well plates, with each plate serving as a replicate. Each replicate PCR for sorted subsets received about 180 ng genomic DNA, equal to roughly 30,000 T cell genomes. Purified libraries were measured with a Qubit 3.0 fluorometer, size-checked on a Bioanalyzer 2100, and measured again with the KAPA Library Quantification kit. Each immunoSEQ 96-well plate was sequenced on its own single-read 150-cycle Illumina NextSeq 550 flow cell. Concerning the study's data processing: The immunoSEQ output contained only junctional sequences without quality scores, so filtering could not match that applied to full-length reads. Sequences were annotated with PyIR, a Python wrapper for IgBLAST v1.9, using IMGT germline references to assign V/J genes and CDR3. Reads were filtered out if the reads had weak V/J assignments (E-value above 1e-6), no CDR3, stop codons, out-of-frame junctions, or ambiguous translated residues. V3J clonotypes were defined as sequences sharing the same inferred V gene, J gene, and CDR3 amino acid sequence. Percentage overlap between repertoires was computed as shared unique clonotypes divided by the size of the smaller repertoire. Repertoire richness was assessed with RTK rarefaction, the Chao1 estimator, and Recon v2.1 estimates of unobserved clonotypes. Generation probabilities were computed with OLGA for all TCRbeta clonotypes obtained by the gDNA method from several donors. TCRdb provides this immuneACCESS table in a form limited to in-frame rearrangements. Some clones are lacking; in checked studies, under half of them reflect an unresolved V gene, and why the rest are absent is not known. V, J and clone size derive from that table, while D and trimming were established from the DNA sequence. Counted in this sample were roughly 2,000,000 clones; just under 95% of them appeared once. Approximately 1.7% of the sample is taken by the ten largest.

From the cysteine up to the phenylalanine, the CDR3 has a length of 16 residues. CDR3 DNA only is kept here, 48 bases in frame from base 1. CDR1 and CDR2, per the germline V gene, are SGHRS and YFSETQ. The trim is 1 base for V and 0 bases for J, with a gap of 12 bases between the germline ends. The entry originates in a study of shared clonotypes between healthy human individuals (dated by TCRdb to the early 2020s). With respect to the entire study: The cohort comprised two women and a few men aged 18 to 49 years. Per donor, three plates each were used for CD4 naive and CD4 memory, two for CD8 naive, and one for CD8 memory. Blood TCR repertoires of 5 or 6 healthy adults were deeply sequenced to estimate repertoire size and the extent of clonotype sharing between individuals. To increase sequencing depth and limit assay-specific biases, TCR repertoire library preparation and sequencing were carried out by different laboratories using diverse techniques. Between about 0.85 and 9.5 billion PBMCs per donor were obtained by leukapheresis.

CD8 naive samples were CD45RO-negative cells positively selected for CCR7, giving a CD45RA+CCR7+ population that excluded TemRA cells. The donors were healthy, HIV-negative adults who had no recently reported acute infections or vaccinations. Every donor was a Caucasian adult residing in Nashville, Tennessee, USA. Blood was collected by leukapheresis, and PBMCs were isolated by Ficoll-Histopaque density gradient centrifugation and then cryopreserved in liquid nitrogen vapor phase. Analytical flow cytometry was used to check the purity and quantity of each magnetically sorted T cell population. Genomic DNA was isolated from each sorted fraction and quantified by UV absorbance on a Nanodrop 2000c. Overall results and qualifications from the work: Compared with non-shared clonotypes, the clonotypes found in all four sorted-subset donors had higher generation probabilities. Sharing across several donors was observed for roughly 5% of naive CD4, 3.5% of naive CD8, 2.3% of memory CD4, and roughly 0.4% of memory CD8 clonotypes. Pairwise subsampling indicated that sequencing depth was expected to affect the degree of clonotype sharing among donors. Incomplete sequencing was indicated by rarefaction of sorted-subset datasets, despite the large sequencing depth. Sampling was restricted to blood, and TCR repertoires in tissue are likely to differ from TCR repertoires in blood. Because the study included only a small number of donors, the genetic and exposure-history diversity represented was limited. Larger estimated clonotype richness was generally found for naive subsets than for memory subsets.

The TCR sequence derives from a man younger than 30 in good health. Some clones in this sample may be carry-over from other donors' samples. The chain is made from TRBV5-1 and TRBJ2-3, with the D gene uncertain. The material sequenced was naive CD8+ T cells from PBMCs. What this sample's cell subset or site label stands for: CD45RA+CCR7+. CDR3 loop: CASSLSAQFSTDTQYF. The nucleotide sequence reads TGCGCCAGCAGCTTGTCGGCCCAGTTTAGCACAGATACGCAGTATTTT.